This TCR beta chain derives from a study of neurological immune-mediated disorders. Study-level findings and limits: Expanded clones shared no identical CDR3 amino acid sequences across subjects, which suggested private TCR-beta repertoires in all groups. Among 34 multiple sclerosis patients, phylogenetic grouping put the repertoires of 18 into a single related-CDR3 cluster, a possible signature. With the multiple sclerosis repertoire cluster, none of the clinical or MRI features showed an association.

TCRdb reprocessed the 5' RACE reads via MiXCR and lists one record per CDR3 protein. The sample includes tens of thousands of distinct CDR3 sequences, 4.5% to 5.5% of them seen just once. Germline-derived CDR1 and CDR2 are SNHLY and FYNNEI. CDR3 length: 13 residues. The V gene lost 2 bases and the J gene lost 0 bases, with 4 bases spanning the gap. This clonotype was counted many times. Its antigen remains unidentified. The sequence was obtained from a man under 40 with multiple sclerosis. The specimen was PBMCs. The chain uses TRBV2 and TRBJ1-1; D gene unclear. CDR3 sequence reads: CASSETLNTEAFF. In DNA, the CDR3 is TGTGCCAGCAGTGAAACCTTGAACACTGAAGCTTTCTTT.